Presented here are 30 T cell receptor beta chains from one specimen sequenced in a study of T cells after yellow fever vaccination. One entry per CDR3 protein results from TCRdb running MiXCR on the 5' RACE reads. The sample yields 300,000 to 400,000 distinct CDR3 sequences, about an eighth seen once. Here the sequenced sample was CD4+ T cells sorted from PBMCs, taken 15 days after the yellow fever booster vaccination. The receptors derive from a man between 18 and 35 years old who received the YFV17D yellow fever vaccine.

This clonotype has more than one count but fewer than ten. This chain links TRBV12-3 or TRBV12-4 with TRBJ2-3, with TRBD2 matching over 7 bases. This CDR3 spans 15 amino acids. Unmatched junction bases numbered 12, after V lost 6 bases and J lost 6 bases. The chain's CDR3 is CASSRAGGGSDTQYF. The CDR3 region has the DNA TGTGCCAGCAGCCGGGCCGGCGGGGGAAGTGATACGCAGTATTTT.

The chain couples TRBV20-1 to TRBJ2-3, with 16 bases that match TRBD2. This CDR3 spans 17 amino acids. Germline V gene data show CDR1 as DFQATT and CDR2 as SNEGSKA (reference sequence). Trimming at V came to 1 base and at J to 5 bases, leaving 6 bases not matched to a gene. The CDR3 sequence: CSARAGTSGGVVDTQYF. CDR3 nucleotide sequence: TGCAGTGCTAGAGCCGGGACTAGCGGGGGGGTTGTAGATACGCAGTATTTT.

This clonotype has more than one count but fewer than ten. The chain couples TRBV29-1 to TRBJ2-1; D could derive from TRBD1 or TRBD2 (6 bases each). This CDR3 contains 13 residues. V was shortened by 3 bases and J by 7 bases, with 13 bases between the two germline ends. Germline lookup yields CDR1 SQVTM and CDR2 ANQGSEA. CDR3 amino acids: CSVEPGAGNEQFF. The CDR3 nucleotides are TGCAGCGTTGAGCCGGGGGCGGGTAATGAGCAGTTCTTC.

The CDR3 DNA sequence: TGTGCCAGCAAGACAGGTGAACAAGAGACCCAGTACTTC. Amino acid sequence: CASKTGEQETQYF. The chain combines TRBV6-2 or TRBV6-3 with TRBJ2-5; TRBD1 might be the D (6 bases). The V and J ends lost 7 bases and 2 bases respectively, with 11 bases between them. CDR1 is MNHEY, CDR2 SVGEGT, per germline. CDR3 length: 13 amino acids.

This clonotype occurred many times. This chain connects TRBV20-1 to TRBJ2-3; D is perhaps TRBD2 (6 bases). The CDR3 spans 15 residues. Germline assignment: CDR1 DFQATT and CDR2 SNEGSKA (reference sequence). V shed 0 bases and J shed 2 bases, with 12 bases lying between them. The CDR3 region is CSARDQRRATDTQYF. For the CDR3, the DNA is TGCAGTGCTAGAGATCAAAGGAGGGCCACAGATACGCAGTATTTT.

A few counts support this clonotype. This chain links TRBV7-2 with TRBJ1-2; D unclear. Looked up from germline, CDR1 is SGHTA and CDR2 is FQGNSA. V gave up 1 base and J gave up 8 bases, with 17 bases separating them. This CDR3 has 15 residues. Written as DNA, the CDR3 is TGTGCCAGCAGCTTAGTCCCCCCCCCTGCGGGCGGCTACACCTTC. Its protein is CASSLVPPPAGGYTF.

This clonotype came up many times. The V call is TRBV7-2, the J call TRBJ1-5; no reliable D call. V lost 6 bases to trimming and J lost 1 base, with 4 bases between them. This CDR3 region has 12 residues. Per the germline V gene, CDR1 is SGHTA and CDR2 is FQGNSA. The CDR3 nucleotides read TGTGCCAGCAGTGACAGCAATCAGCCCCAGCATTTT. It yields the protein CASSDSNQPQHF.

There are a few counts of this clonotype. In nucleotides, the CDR3 is TGTGCCAGCAGCTTAGCTGGGCCGAGGGAGCTTTTTCTCCAAGAGACCCAGTACTTC. Protein sequence: CASSLAGPRELFLQETQYF. The V call is TRBV11-2, the J call TRBJ2-5, with D possibly being TRBD2 (5 bases). Trimming pared 1 base from V and 1 base from J, leaving 22 bases between. The CDR3 spans 19 residues. The germline gives CDR1 SGHAT, CDR2 FQNNGV.

The chain carries TRBV7-8 and TRBJ2-2, with 8 positions matching TRBD1. Germline CDR1 is SGHVS and CDR2 is FQNEAQ. V dropped 7 bases and J dropped 7; count of bases not matched to a gene: 8. The CDR3 is 14 residues long. Here the CDR3 DNA reads TGTGCCAGCACCCGGGACAGGTTGATCGGGGAGCTGTTTTTT. Residues: CASTRDRLIGELFF. The whole variable domain, filled in from reference TRBV7-8 and TRBJ2-2, reads GAGVSQSPRYKVAKRGQDVALRCDPISGHVSLFWYQQALGQGPEFLTYFQNEAQLDKSGLPSDRFFAERPEGSVSTLKIQRTQQEDSAVYLCASTRDRLIGELFFGEGSRLTVL.

The rearrangement links TRBV7-2 to TRBJ2-7, with TRBD2 identical over 11 bases. Trimming took 5 bases from V and 3 from J; bases not matched to a gene: 9. The CDR3 covers 16 residues. Germline CDR1 SGHTA, CDR2 FQGNSA. The CDR3 is CASSSPGLAAYYEQYF. The CDR3 coding sequence is TGTGCCAGCAGCAGCCCGGGACTAGCGGCTTACTACGAGCAGTACTTC.

There are a few counts of this clonotype. The chain links TRBV7-9 to TRBJ1-6; a weak D match, TRBD1 (5 bases). The V gene's germline CDR1 is SEHNR and CDR2 FQNEAQ (reference sequence). The CDR3 has 12 amino acids. Trimming left V 6 bases short and J 10 bases short, with 10 bases between. The CDR3 sequence is CASSLRESPLHF. As DNA, the CDR3 is TGTGCCAGCAGTCTCAGGGAATCACCCCTCCACTTT.

In this sample, this clonotype turned up many times. The chain employs TRBV24-1 and TRBJ2-3; TRBD2 aligns across 8 bases. Germline lookup yields CDR1 KGHDR and CDR2 SFDVKD. The CDR3 extends over 16 amino acids. The trim removed 0 bases at V and 3 bases at J, leaving 4 bases unmatched. Here the CDR3 reads CATSDLRRGVTDTQYF. The CDR3 DNA follows: TGTGCCACCAGTGATTTGCGGCGGGGGGTTACAGATACGCAGTATTTT.

The sample holds a few counts of this clonotype. The gene calls are TRBV3-1 and TRBJ2-2; TRBD1 or TRBD2 may be the D gene (6 bases each). The CDR3 extends over 16 amino acids. V was clipped by 2 bases and J by 2 bases, with 12 bases between them. In germline, CDR1 is LGHDT, CDR2 YNNKEL (reference sequence). CDR3 DNA: TGTGCCAGCAGCCAATACGGGGGCGGAAACACCGGGGAGCTGTTTTTT. Translating it yields CASSQYGGGNTGELFF.

This clonotype was recorded a few times. The V gene is TRBV7-2, the J gene TRBJ2-7; TRBD1 agrees at 7 bases. Germline CDR1 and CDR2: SGHTA and FQGNSA. This CDR3 has 14 amino acids. V was pared by 1 base and J by 4 bases, with 4 bases of the junction left unmatched. CDR3 bases: TGTGCCAGCAGCTTAGGGGACAGTTTGTACGAGCAGTACTTC. Its protein is CASSLGDSLYEQYF.

This clonotype turned up a few times. V gene TRBV2 combines with J gene TRBJ2-2; no clear D gene. The CDR3 is 13 residues long. V dropped 5 bases and J dropped 7 bases, with 11 bases sitting between them. Germline values: CDR1 SNHLY, CDR2 FYNNEI. The CDR3 here is CASSIVARGELFF. In DNA, the CDR3 is TGTGCCAGCAGTATCGTGGCCCGCGGGGAGCTGTTTTTT.

Many counts were recorded for this clonotype. The gene calls are TRBV6-2 or TRBV6-3 and TRBJ1-1, with D unclear. Per germline, CDR1 MNHEY and CDR2 SVGEGT. CDR3 length: 14 amino acids. V shed 0 bases and J shed 3 bases, with 8 bases lying between them. CDR3 in DNA: TGTGCCAGCAGTTACTCCCCAGGTGACACTGAAGCTTTCTTT. The encoded protein is CASSYSPGDTEAFF.

The gene calls are TRBV29-1 and TRBJ1-2; a weak D match, TRBD1 (5 bases). The CDR3 extends over 15 amino acids. Germline loops: CDR1 SQVTM, CDR2 ANQGSEA. Trimming took off 6 bases at V and 5 bases at J, with 22 bases between the two ends. The CDR3 loop reads CSVSPPRQGAYGYTF. For the CDR3, the DNA is TGCAGCGTATCCCCCCCCCGGCAGGGTGCTTATGGCTACACCTTC. Full variable domain (outside the CDR3, taken from reference TRBV29-1 and TRBJ1-2): SAVISQKPSRDICQRGTSLTIQCQVDSQVTMMFWYRQQPGQSLTLIATANQGSEATYESGFVIDKFPISRPNLTFSTLTVSNMSPEDSSIYLCSVSPPRQGAYGYTFGSGTRLTVV.

In this sample, this clonotype turned up a few times. CDR3 nucleotide sequence: TGTGCCAGCAGCTTGGCGGGGGGTCAAAACATTCAGTACTTC. It encodes CASSLAGGQNIQYF. This chain joins TRBV5-4 and TRBJ2-4, with 7 bases matching TRBD2. Germline values: CDR1 SGHNT, CDR2 YYREEE (reference sequence). This CDR3 contains 14 residues. Germline trimming cut 0 bases from V and 5 bases from J; bases unmatched to any gene: 2.

The chain recombines TRBV19 with TRBJ2-3; D is possibly TRBD1 or TRBD2 (5 bases each). Trimming cost V 6 bases and J 0 bases, with 13 bases left between them. The CDR3 has 15 amino acids. Germline values: CDR1 LNHDA, CDR2 SQIVND (reference sequence). The CDR3 loop reads CASSPVGESTDTQYF. CDR3 sequence (DNA): TGTGCCAGTAGCCCGGTAGGGGAGAGCACAGATACGCAGTATTTT.

The CDR3 is CAISDSWTGSSGANVLTF. CDR3 coding DNA: TGTGCCATCAGTGATTCTTGGACAGGGAGCTCTGGGGCCAACGTCCTGACTTTC. This chain joins TRBV10-3 and TRBJ2-6; 8 positions match TRBD1. The CDR3 totals 18 residues. Trimming at V came to 3 bases and at J to 0 bases, leaving 7 bases not matched to a gene. The germline CDR1 and CDR2 sequences are ENHRY and SYGVKD.

The chain links TRBV3-1 to TRBJ2-7; possible D gene TRBD2, 5 bases. This CDR3 spans 14 amino acids. Trimming shortened V by 4 bases and J by 2 bases, and 12 bases separated the two germline ends. Germline CDR1 and CDR2: LGHDT and YNNKEL (reference sequence). CDR3 sequence (DNA): TGTGCCAGCAGCCGAACACTAGATGCCTACGAGCAGTACTTC. Amino acid sequence: CASSRTLDAYEQYF.

This clonotype was seen ten or more times. J is TRBJ2-1 and V is TRBV5-1; the match to TRBD1 covers 9 bases. J gave up 4 bases and V 3 bases, and 8 bases lay outside the gene matches. The V gene's germline CDR1 is SGHRS and CDR2 YFSETQ. The CDR3 extends over 16 amino acids. Written as DNA, the CDR3 is TGCGCCAGCAGCTCTCTACCGGGACAGGGATACAATGAGCAGTTCTTC. This codes for CASSSLPGQGYNEQFF.

The J gene is TRBJ1-4, the V gene TRBV5-1; a weak D match, TRBD1 (5 bases). The CDR3 is made up of 18 amino acids. The germline V gene encodes CDR1 SGHRS and CDR2 YFSETQ. The germline V and J ends were trimmed by 4 bases and 0 bases, with 19 bases remaining between them. CDR3 sequence (DNA): TGCGCCAGCAGCCTTCGCGGGGCGAGGATAGCAACTAATGAAAAACTGTTTTTT. Its protein is CASSLRGARIATNEKLFF. The full variable domain, completed using reference TRBV5-1 and TRBJ1-4, is KAGVTQTPRYLIKTRGQQVTLSCSPISGHRSVSWYQQTPGQGLQFLFEYFSETQRNKGNFPGRFSGRQFSNSRSEMNVSTLELGDSALYLCASSLRGARIATNEKLFFGSGTQLSVL.

The sample holds a few counts of this clonotype. The chain uses TRBV2 and TRBJ1-1; tentatively, D is TRBD1 (5 bases). V was clipped by 7 bases and J by 0 bases, with 18 bases between them. Germline CDR1 reads SNHLY; CDR2 reads FYNNEI. The CDR3 has 16 amino acids. The CDR3 sequence is CASIEGGVGMNTEAFF. In nucleotides, the CDR3 is TGTGCCAGCATCGAGGGAGGGGTTGGCATGAACACTGAAGCTTTCTTT.

This clonotype was picked up a small number of times. The chain has TRBV7-9 and TRBJ1-3; the D is unclear. Looked up from germline, CDR1 is SEHNR and CDR2 is FQNEAQ (reference sequence). Trimming cost V 3 bases and J 7 bases, with 19 bases left between them. The CDR3 has 16 amino acids. DNA for the CDR3: TGTGCCAGCAGCTTGAGTTTCTGGTACAGCCCGAACACCATATATTTT. Its protein is CASSLSFWYSPNTIYF.

A few counts support this clonotype. CDR3: CSVDRRVYGYTF. The CDR3 coding sequence is TGCAGCGTTGACCGCAGGGTCTATGGCTACACCTTC. This chain links TRBV29-1 with TRBJ1-2; possible D gene TRBD1, 5 bases. With 3 bases removed from V and 4 bases from J, the gap between germline ends came to 9 bases. The germline gives CDR1 SQVTM, CDR2 ANQGSEA. This CDR3 contains 12 residues. The variable domain in full, completed from reference TRBV29-1 and TRBJ1-2, reads SAVISQKPSRDICQRGTSLTIQCQVDSQVTMMFWYRQQPGQSLTLIATANQGSEATYESGFVIDKFPISRPNLTFSTLTVSNMSPEDSSIYLCSVDRRVYGYTFGSGTRLTVV.

The sample holds many counts of this clonotype. CDR3 coding DNA: TGTGCCAGCAGCCAGGGTCCTATCCGCACAGATACGCAGTATTTT. Amino acids: CASSQGPIRTDTQYF. The genes are TRBV3-1 and TRBJ2-3; no definite D call. This CDR3 is built from 15 residues. Germline-derived CDR1 and CDR2 are LGHDT and YNNKEL (reference sequence). V was trimmed by 3 bases and J by 1 base, leaving 11 bases between them.

This clonotype was found a few times. This sequence joins TRBV6-5 and TRBJ1-3; no definite D call. The germline V gene encodes CDR1 MNHEY and CDR2 SVGAGI. This CDR3 contains 13 residues. V lost 7 bases to trimming and J lost 0 bases, with 7 bases between them. DNA for the CDR3: TGTGCCAGCATCCCCCTCTCTGGAAACACCATATATTTT. Its translation: CASIPLSGNTIYF.

There are many counts of this clonotype. The V call is TRBV7-9, the J call TRBJ2-3; D may be TRBD1 (6 bases). The germline V gene has CDR1 SEHNR and CDR2 FQNEAQ (reference sequence). CDR3 length equals 14 residues. Trimming removed 2 bases at V and 4 bases at J, with 10 bases between. The CDR3 protein is CASSLMGAPDTQYF. Written as DNA, the CDR3 is TGTGCCAGCAGCTTAATGGGGGCTCCAGATACGCAGTATTTT.

This rearrangement joins TRBV11-2 to TRBJ2-1, with 9 bases identical to TRBD1. Germline-derived CDR1 and CDR2 are SGHAT and FQNNGV. V lost 5 bases, J lost 5 bases, and 10 bases stayed unmatched. CDR3 length equals 16 residues. The CDR3 here is CASSRWGTGRNNEQFF. CDR3 sequence (DNA): TGTGCCAGCAGCCGGTGGGGGACAGGGAGGAACAATGAGCAGTTCTTC.